This TCR beta chain was found in a study of identical twins (dated by TCRdb to 2016 to 2017). With regard to the full study: To test whether fetal clonotypes persist, the study used deep sequencing on TCR alpha and beta repertoires from monozygotic twins, unrelated adults of various ages, and cord blood. To rule out contamination, replicate twin experiments were performed at different times with different library preparation protocols.

The library came from 5' RACE. This sample was sequenced with an Illumina HiSeq 2000. A universal primer binding site was introduced by template switching, and a unique molecular identifier was present in the final cDNA, enabling accurate counting of TCR cDNA molecules. Specific primers in the conserved constant-segment region were used to synthesize first-strand cDNA for the TCR alpha and beta chains. To control for contamination, every cDNA library carried two barcodes: a SMART-Mk sample barcode plus Illumina barcodes. TruSeq adapter sequences and Illumina sample barcodes were added in two successive PCR steps. Sequencing of the TCR alpha and beta cDNA libraries was done on the Illumina HiSeq platform using custom primers. Concerning the study's data processing: Raw reads were processed with MiGEC to extract unique molecular identifiers, and MiXCR was used to determine CDR3 positions. For each individual, recombination models were inferred using an EM algorithm with the repgenHMM and IGoR tools. The analysis of shared clonotypes was done with the tcR package in R, with sharing normalized by the product of cloneset sizes. To study raw recombination without the effects of thymic and clonal selection, out-of-frame nonproductive sequences were analyzed. The public reads were run again by TCRdb, first through fastp at Q25 and then through MiXCR, and only productive beta chains were kept. CDR3 protein sequences are deduplicated, and each keeps its most common genes and DNA. The V and J calls come from TCRdb's annotation, not from the publication. This sample lists nearly 900,000 distinct CDR3 sequences; around 12% were detected once. About 1.5% of the sample is held by the ten biggest clonotypes.

A note on this clonotype: The antigen it recognizes is unknown. Base quality data are lacking; no much larger clone is found one base away.

Trimming costs V 2 bases and J 2 bases, and their ends lie 14 bases apart. Spanning cysteine to phenylalanine, the CDR3 consists of 16 amino acids. The kept DNA is CDR3 alone, 48 bases in frame from the first base. The CDR1 and CDR2 encoded by the germline V gene (reference sequence) are SGHKS and YYEKEE. Every donor was a healthy Caucasian. The twin cohort consisted of three pairs of female monozygotic twins, all aged roughly 18 to 29 years. Peripheral blood mononuclear cells were used as the source from which RNA for TCR libraries was isolated. Study-wide findings and limitations: Recombination models systematically underestimated out-of-frame TCR alpha sharing in monozygotic twins but agreed with sharing between unrelated individuals. Invariant T cells such as MAIT and iNKT could partly confound zero-insertion analyses, although diverse VJ usage argued against such confounding for most clonotypes. Because the same donors could not be followed over many years, the conclusions relied on cross-sectional statistical analysis. Fewer insertions were carried by abundant cord blood beta clonotypes; a weaker similar trend was observed in young adult naive repertoires, while no such trend was observed in memory repertoires. Excess twin sharing in beta out-of-frame sequences was weaker because fewer shared sequences lowered the signal-to-noise ratio. Compared with coincidental sharing between unrelated individuals, an excess of low generation-probability sequences was observed among out-of-frame TCR alpha sequences shared between twins.

This same sample was also taken into another study, of yellow fever vaccine responses in identical twins. The second study, in turn, reports: The T cell response to vaccination in identical twins was reported by the authors to appear partly convergent and partly personalized. The study precisely tracked vaccine-responding T cell clones in identical twins.

This clonotype was obtained from a woman under 30 in good health. The sample consisted of PBMCs. This sequence uses TRBV5-5 and TRBJ1-5; a weak D assignment points to TRBD1 (5 bases agree). In nucleotide form, the sequence is TGTGCCAGCAGCTTCGGGACTCGGGGGGGCAATCAGCCCCAGCATTTT. Its translation is CASSFGTRGGNQPQHF. The CDR3, completed at both ends by the reference TRBV5-5 and TRBJ1-5 genes, gives the full variable domain DAGVTQSPTHLIKTRGQQVTLRCSPISGHKSVSWYQQVLGQGPQFIFQYYEKEERGRGNFPDRFSARQFPNYSSELNVNALLLGDSALYLCASSFGTRGGNQPQHFGDGTRLSIL.